This record looks at one TCR beta chain sequence and its context. This CDR3 contains 13 residues. Germline CDR1 and CDR2: DFQATT and SNEGSKA (reference sequence). V was shortened by 6 bases and J by 1 base, with 13 bases between the two germline ends. As for time point: pre-sensitization, week 0. Indicated treatment: therapeutic diphenylcyclopropenone sensitization with weekly scalp DPC. The sample belongs to a study of human T cells and chemical hapten exposure. TCRdb re-called the RACE reads through MiXCR, storing one row per CDR3 protein. The data contain tens of thousands of distinct CDR3 sequences, 14% of them seen just once; the ten biggest clones take up around 4.2%.

This chain links TRBV20-1 with TRBJ2-7, with D maybe TRBD2 (6 bases). The sample here was whole blood, taken in connection with sensitization to the hapten diphenylcyclopropenone (DPC). This TCR was sampled from a woman between 45 and 60 years old with alopecia areata. Some clones in this sample may be carry-over from other donors' samples. The CDR3 coding sequence is TGCAGTGCAAGGGACTTTGCATCCTACGAGCAGTACTTC. The encoded protein is CSARDFASYEQYF.